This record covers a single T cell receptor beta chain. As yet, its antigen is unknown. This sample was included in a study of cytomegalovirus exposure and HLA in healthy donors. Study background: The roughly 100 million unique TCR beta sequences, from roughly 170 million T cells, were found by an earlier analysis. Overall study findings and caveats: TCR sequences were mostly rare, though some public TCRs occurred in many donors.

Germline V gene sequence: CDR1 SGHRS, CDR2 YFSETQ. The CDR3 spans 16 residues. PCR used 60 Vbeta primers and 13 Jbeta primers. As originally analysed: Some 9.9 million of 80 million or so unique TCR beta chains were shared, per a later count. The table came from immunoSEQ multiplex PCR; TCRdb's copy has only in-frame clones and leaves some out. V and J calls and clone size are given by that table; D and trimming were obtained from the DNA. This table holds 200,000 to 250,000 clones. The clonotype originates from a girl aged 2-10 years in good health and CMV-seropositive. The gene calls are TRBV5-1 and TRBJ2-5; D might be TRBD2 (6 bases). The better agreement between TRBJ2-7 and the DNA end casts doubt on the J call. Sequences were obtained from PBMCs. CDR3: CASSVNSGTRHYEQYF. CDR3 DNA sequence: TGCGCCAGCAGCGTAAATTCCGGGACTCGACACTACGAGCAGTACTTC.